The clone carrying this T cell receptor (beta chain) was picked up one time. Its antigen is unidentified. This specimen comes from a study of vaccination effects on CD4 cells after COVID-19. This CDR3 comprises 16 residues. The V and J ends lost 6 bases and 4 bases respectively, with 16 bases between them. The germline gives CDR1 MNHEY, CDR2 SMNVEV (reference sequence). Generated by immunoSEQ multiplex PCR, the TCRdb table keeps only in-frame clones and is missing some. This sample carries 65,000 to 80,000 clones, roughly three quarters of them seen once, and the ten largest clones take about 1.9%. Findings and caveats of the study: Of the vaccine-induced clones from healthy vaccinees, merely 1 of 255 recognized common cold coronaviruses as well.

The culture ran for roughly 10 days before CD4+ T cells were isolated. The chain uses TRBV27 and TRBJ1-6; D gene ambiguous. This receptor was taken from a human donor who received a COVID-19 vaccine. The sequences come from CD4+ T cells from PBMCs cultured without peptide, collected before COVID-19 vaccination. The CDR3 is CASRGYHGRYNSPLHF. The DNA for the CDR3 is TGTGCCAGCAGGGGGTACCACGGGAGATATAATTCACCCCTCCACTTT.